This TCR beta chain appears in the sequencing data of a study of blood T cells in healthy people across ages (dated by TCRdb to about 2015). Describing the broader study: In model experiments, template switching captured roughly one uniquely barcoded TCR beta cDNA molecule for every two T cells. Donors of different ages were randomly distributed across sequencing lanes to avoid experimental bias. Using deep sequencing normalized with unique cDNA molecular identifiers, the study measured how TCR beta repertoire diversity changes with age. The donors were split into four age groups: young (average around 15 years), middle-aged (39), aged (approximately 60) and long-lived (roughly 86). For two donors (one aged 18 to 30 and one aged 80 or older), the study analyzed two additional independent replicas of 1 million unique cDNA reads from the same blood draw.

Measured from the cysteine to the phenylalanine, the CDR3 is 15 residues long. CDR3 DNA only is kept here, 45 bases in frame from base 1. V ends up 5 bases short and J 2 bases short, with an unmatched junction base count of 5. The donors were around 39 Caucasian individuals from Russia, aged 6 to 90 years, who were systemically healthy. Each donor gave about 9.2 milliliters of peripheral blood, drawn into EDTA-treated Vacutainer tubes. Ficoll-Paque density-gradient centrifugation was used to isolate PBMCs, with at least 6.5 million per sample. Trizol reagent was used to extract total RNA from the PBMCs, yielding at least 5.5 micrograms per sample. Naive CD45RAhigh/CD27high T cell percentages were measured by flow cytometry on a PBMC aliquot from every donor. Library construction relied on 5' RACE. The reads were generated on an Illumina HiSeq 2500. A second PCR of roughly 7 to 12 cycles was run with a J-beta primer mix and a sample-barcoded 5' primer. A template-switch 5' adaptor carrying 12 random nucleotides introduced a unique molecular identifier onto each TCR beta cDNA molecule. Each sample yielded at least 2.5 million CDR3-containing paired-end reads. The Mint cDNA synthesis kit, primed by a TRBC-specific oligonucleotide, was used to synthesize first-strand cDNA from all RNA. Following uracil-DNA glycosylase treatment, a first 18-cycle PCR with universal primers M1SS and BC2_uni_R was performed on all cDNA. In the source study's methods: For normalization, 1 million high-quality reads were randomly selected from each sample, with every read carrying a distinct molecular identifier. Reads with shared molecular identifiers were discarded instead of being binned into consensus sequences. CDR3 identification, clonotype clustering and error correction used MiTCR with a Q25 quality threshold and the strictest error-elimination algorithm. A nonparametric unseen species model with Euler transformation was used to estimate lower-bound total TCR beta diversity. The public reads were run again by TCRdb, first through fastp at Q25 and then through MiXCR, and only productive beta chains were kept. Each entry is one CDR3 protein sequence, shown with its most common DNA and genes. TCRdb's processing, not the authors' own work, is the source of the V and J calls. The sample includes roughly 1,500,000 distinct CDR3 sequences, with about 32% observed a single time. The top ten clonotypes cover 10% to 12% of the sample.

Results the study describes overall, beyond this receptor: Observed TCR beta diversity per million T cells fell roughly linearly with age, and a significant reduction was already apparent by age roughly 40. Because profiling used bulk unsorted PBMCs, naive and antigen-experienced compartments could not be compared conclusively. Total diversity estimates from one million sequenced T cells were considered lower bounds and underestimates. There was a strong correlation between observed TCR beta diversity and the percentage of naive T cells measured by flow cytometry. Compared with the aged group, the long-lived group had more naive CD4+ T cells, fewer expanded clones and increased TCR diversity, a pattern suggesting age selection. The CMV infection status of donors was not known, potentially confounding age-related changes in expanded clonotypes.

With respect to this clonotype: Its antigen has not been determined. Base qualities are not provided; no much larger clone lies one nucleotide away.

The chain uses TRBV12-3 or TRBV12-4 and TRBJ2-3, with 9 bases matching TRBD1. The clonotype was recovered from a woman in her twenties or thirties in good health. Sequencing was carried out using blood. The CDR3 loop reads CASSRDRVNTDTQYF. In nucleotide form, the sequence is TGTGCCAGCAGTCGGGACAGGGTAAACACAGATACGCAGTATTTT.